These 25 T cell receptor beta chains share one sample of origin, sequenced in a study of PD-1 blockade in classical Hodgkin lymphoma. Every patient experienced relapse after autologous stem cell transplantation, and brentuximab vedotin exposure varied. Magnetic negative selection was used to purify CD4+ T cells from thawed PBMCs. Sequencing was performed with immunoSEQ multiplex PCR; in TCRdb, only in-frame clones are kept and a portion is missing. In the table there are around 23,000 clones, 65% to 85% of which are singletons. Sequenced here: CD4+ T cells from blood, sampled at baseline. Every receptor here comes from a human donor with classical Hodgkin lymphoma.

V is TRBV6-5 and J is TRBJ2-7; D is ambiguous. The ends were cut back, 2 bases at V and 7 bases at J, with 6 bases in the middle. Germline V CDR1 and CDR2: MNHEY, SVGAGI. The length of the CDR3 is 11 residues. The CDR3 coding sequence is TGTGCCAGCAGTTACAGAACAGAGCAGTACTTC. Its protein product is CASSYRTEQYF.

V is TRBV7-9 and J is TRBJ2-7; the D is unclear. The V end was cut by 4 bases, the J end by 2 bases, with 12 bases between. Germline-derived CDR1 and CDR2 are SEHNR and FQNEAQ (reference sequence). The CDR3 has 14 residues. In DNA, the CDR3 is TGTGCCAGCAGCTCGATGACACAGACCTACGAGCAGTACTTC. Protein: CASSSMTQTYEQYF.

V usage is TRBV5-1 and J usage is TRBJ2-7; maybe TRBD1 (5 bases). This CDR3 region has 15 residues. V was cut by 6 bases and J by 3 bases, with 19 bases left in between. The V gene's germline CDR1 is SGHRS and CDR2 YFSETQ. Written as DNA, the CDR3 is TGCGCCAGCAAGCTGTTACAGGCGGCAAGCTACGAGCAGTACTTC. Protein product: CASKLLQAASYEQYF.

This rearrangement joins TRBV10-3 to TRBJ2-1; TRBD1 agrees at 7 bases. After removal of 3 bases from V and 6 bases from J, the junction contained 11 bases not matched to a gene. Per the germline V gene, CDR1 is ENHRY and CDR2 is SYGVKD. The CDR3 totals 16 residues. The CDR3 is CAISDQRQGVGNEQFF. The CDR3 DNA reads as TGTGCCATCAGTGATCAACGACAGGGTGTGGGCAATGAGCAGTTCTTC.

The CDR3 loop reads CASSQELLIGRGVETLHF. The CDR3 region has the DNA TGCGCCAGCAGCCAAGAATTGTTGATTGGCCGGGGAGTCGAGACCCTCCACTTT. The V gene is TRBV4-3, the J gene TRBJ1-6; D is unresolved. V shed 0 bases and J shed 14 bases, with 26 bases lying between them. The CDR3 covers 18 residues. The germline V gene has CDR1 LGHNA and CDR2 YSLEER.

In DNA form, the CDR3 reads TGTGCCTGGACCGGGACAGGGAACACTGAAGCTTTCTTT. It codes for CAWTGTGNTEAFF. The J gene is TRBJ1-1, the V gene TRBV30; 8 nucleotides match TRBD1. This CDR3 has 13 amino acids. Trimming removed 4 bases from V and 1 base from J; junction bases left unmatched: 2. Per the germline V gene, CDR1 is GTSNPN and CDR2 is SVGIG (reference sequence).

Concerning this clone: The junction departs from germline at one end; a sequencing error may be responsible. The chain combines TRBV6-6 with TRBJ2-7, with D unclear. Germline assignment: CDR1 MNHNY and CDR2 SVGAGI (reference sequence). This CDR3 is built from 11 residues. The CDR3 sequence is CASSHSYEQYF. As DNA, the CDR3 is TGTGCCAGCAGTCACTCCTACGAGCAGTACTTC.

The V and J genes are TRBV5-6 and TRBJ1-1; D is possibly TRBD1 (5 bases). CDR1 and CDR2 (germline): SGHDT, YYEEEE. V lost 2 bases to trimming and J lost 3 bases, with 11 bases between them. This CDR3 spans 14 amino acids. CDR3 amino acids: CASSFREVDTEAFF. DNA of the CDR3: TGTGCCAGCAGCTTCAGGGAGGTGGACACTGAAGCTTTCTTT.

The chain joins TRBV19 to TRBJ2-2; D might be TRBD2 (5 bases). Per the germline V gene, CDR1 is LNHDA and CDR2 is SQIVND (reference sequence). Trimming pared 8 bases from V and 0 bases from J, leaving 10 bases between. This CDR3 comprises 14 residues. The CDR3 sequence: CASETGANTGELFF. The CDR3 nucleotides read TGTGCCAGTGAAACCGGGGCGAACACCGGGGAGCTGTTTTTT.

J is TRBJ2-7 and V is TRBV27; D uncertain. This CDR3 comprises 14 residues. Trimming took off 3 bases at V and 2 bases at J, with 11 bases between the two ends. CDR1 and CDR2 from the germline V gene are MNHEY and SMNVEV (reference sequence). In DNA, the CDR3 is TGTGCCAGCAGTTTCACCCAGGACCCCTACGAGCAGTACTTC. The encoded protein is CASSFTQDPYEQYF.

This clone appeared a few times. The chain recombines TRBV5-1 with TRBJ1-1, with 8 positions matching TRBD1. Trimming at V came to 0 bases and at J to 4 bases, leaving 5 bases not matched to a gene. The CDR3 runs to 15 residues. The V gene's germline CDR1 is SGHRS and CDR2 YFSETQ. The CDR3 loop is CASSLGGQGSTEAFF. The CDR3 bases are TGCGCCAGCAGCTTGGGTGGACAGGGAAGCACTGAAGCTTTCTTT.

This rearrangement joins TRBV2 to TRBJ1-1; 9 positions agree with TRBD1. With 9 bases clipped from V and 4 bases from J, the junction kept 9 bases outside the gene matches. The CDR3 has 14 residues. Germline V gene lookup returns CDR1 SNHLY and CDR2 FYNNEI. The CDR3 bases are TGTGCCAGTCACCGGGACAGGGATTTCACTGAAGCTTTCTTT. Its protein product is CASHRDRDFTEAFF.

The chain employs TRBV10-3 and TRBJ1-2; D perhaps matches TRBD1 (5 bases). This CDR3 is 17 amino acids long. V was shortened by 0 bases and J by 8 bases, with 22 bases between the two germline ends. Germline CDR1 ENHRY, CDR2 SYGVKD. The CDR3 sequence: CAISESNIPGGEGGYTF. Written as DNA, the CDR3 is TGTGCCATCAGTGAGTCTAATATACCGGGAGGGGAAGGAGGCTACACCTTC.

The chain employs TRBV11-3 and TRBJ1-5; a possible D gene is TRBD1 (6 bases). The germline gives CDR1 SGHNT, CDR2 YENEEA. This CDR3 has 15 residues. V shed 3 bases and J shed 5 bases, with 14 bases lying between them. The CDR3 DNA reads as TGTGCCAGCAGCTTCTCGGGGGCGTCGGATCAGCCCCAGCATTTT. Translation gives CASSFSGASDQPQHF. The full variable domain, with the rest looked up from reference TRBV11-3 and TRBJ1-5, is EAGVVQSPRYKIIEKKQPVAFWCNPISGHNTLYWYLQNLGQGPELLIRYENEEAVDDSQLPKDRFSAERLKGVDSTLKIQPAELGDSAVYLCASSFSGASDQPQHFGDGTRLSIL.

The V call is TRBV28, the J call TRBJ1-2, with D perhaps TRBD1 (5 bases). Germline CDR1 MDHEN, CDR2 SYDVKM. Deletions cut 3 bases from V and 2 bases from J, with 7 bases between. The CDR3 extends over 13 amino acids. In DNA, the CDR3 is TGTGCCAGCAGTTTGGGGCGGAACTATGGCTACACCTTC. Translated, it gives CASSLGRNYGYTF.

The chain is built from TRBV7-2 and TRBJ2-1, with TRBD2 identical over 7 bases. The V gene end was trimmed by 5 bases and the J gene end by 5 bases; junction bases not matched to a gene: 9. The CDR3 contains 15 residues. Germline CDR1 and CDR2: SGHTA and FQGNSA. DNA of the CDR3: TGTGCCAGCAGCACGCTGCGGGGGAGCAACAATGAGCAGTTCTTC. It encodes CASSTLRGSNNEQFF.

The CDR3 nucleotides read TGTGCCAGCAGCCCCGCGCGAGGAGGGGACACCGGGGAGCTGTTTTTT. Translated: CASSPARGGDTGELFF. The chain has TRBV7-3 and TRBJ2-2; D is possibly TRBD2 (6 bases). The germline V gene encodes CDR1 SGHTA and CDR2 FQGTGA. V was clipped by 5 bases and J by 3 bases, with 16 bases between them. This CDR3 has 16 amino acids.

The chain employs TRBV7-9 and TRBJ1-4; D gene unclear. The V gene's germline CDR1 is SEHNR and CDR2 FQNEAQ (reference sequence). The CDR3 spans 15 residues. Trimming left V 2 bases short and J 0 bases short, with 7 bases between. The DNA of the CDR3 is TGTGCCAGCAGCTTAATGGGTGCAACTAATGAAAAACTGTTTTTT. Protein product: CASSLMGATNEKLFF.

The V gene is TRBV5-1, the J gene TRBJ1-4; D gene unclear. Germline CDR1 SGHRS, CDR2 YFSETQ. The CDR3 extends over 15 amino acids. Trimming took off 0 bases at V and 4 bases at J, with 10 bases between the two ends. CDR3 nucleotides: TGCGCCAGCAGCTTGGTTGGCAGGATTAATGAAAAACTGTTTTTT. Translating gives CASSLVGRINEKLFF.

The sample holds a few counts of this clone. The CDR3 sequence is CASSELGYQQPQHF. The CDR3 DNA follows: TGTGCCAGCAGTGAACTCGGGTACCAGCAGCCCCAGCATTTT. The rearrangement uses TRBV2 and TRBJ1-5; no firm D call. This CDR3 region has 14 residues. Trimming removed 2 bases from V and 7 bases from J, with 12 bases in between. Germline CDR1 and CDR2: SNHLY and FYNNEI.

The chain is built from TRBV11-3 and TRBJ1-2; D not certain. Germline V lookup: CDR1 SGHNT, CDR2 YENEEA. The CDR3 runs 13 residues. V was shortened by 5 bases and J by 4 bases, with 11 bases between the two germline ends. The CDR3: CASSPRASYGYTF. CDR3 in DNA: TGTGCCAGCAGCCCCCGGGCGAGCTATGGCTACACCTTC.

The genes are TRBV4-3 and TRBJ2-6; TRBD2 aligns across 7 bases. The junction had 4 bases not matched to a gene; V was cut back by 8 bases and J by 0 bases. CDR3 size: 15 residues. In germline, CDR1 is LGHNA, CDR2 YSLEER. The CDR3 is CASSPGGSGANVLTF. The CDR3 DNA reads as TGCGCCAGCTCCCCGGGGGGCTCTGGGGCCAACGTCCTGACTTTC.

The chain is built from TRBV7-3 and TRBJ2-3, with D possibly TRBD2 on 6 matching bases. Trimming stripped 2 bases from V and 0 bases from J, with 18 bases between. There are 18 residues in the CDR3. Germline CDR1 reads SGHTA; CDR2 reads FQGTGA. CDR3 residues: CASSLVDYPATSTDTQYF. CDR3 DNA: TGTGCCAGCAGCTTAGTGGACTACCCAGCAACAAGCACAGATACGCAGTATTTT.

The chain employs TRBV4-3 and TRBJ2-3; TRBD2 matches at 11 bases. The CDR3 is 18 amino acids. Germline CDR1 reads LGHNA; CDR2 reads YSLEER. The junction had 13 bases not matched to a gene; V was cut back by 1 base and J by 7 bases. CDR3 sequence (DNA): TGCGCCAGCAGCCAAGGCGGAGTAGCGGGGGGGTTCAAATATACGCAGTATTTT. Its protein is CASSQGGVAGGFKYTQYF.

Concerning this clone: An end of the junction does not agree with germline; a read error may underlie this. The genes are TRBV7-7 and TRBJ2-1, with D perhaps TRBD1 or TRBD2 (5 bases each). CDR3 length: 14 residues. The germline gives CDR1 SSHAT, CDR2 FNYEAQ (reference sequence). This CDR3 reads CASSLAMGDNEQFF. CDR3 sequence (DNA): TGTGCTAGCAGCTTAGCGATGGGGGACAATGAGCAGTTCTTC.